This entry concerns a single T cell receptor beta chain. The entry originates in a study of blood T cell repertoires in COVID-19. For the study at large: Sites in the United States, Italy and Spain provided acute and convalescent COVID-19 samples. T cells, B-cell-depleted T cells, or PBMCs provided the cDNA or gDNA that served as material.

In the source study's methods: Amplification of reference gene primers provided the estimated nucleated cell counts. TCRdb's table, derived via immunoSEQ multiplex PCR, lists solely in-frame clones and lacks some. For V, J and clone size, that table is used; D and trimming come from the DNA. Of more than 95,000 clones detected, about four fifths appear once; the ten largest clones hold about 40%. There are 14 residues in the CDR3. Trimming pared 3 bases from V and 3 bases from J, leaving 10 bases between. Germline CDR1 SNHLY, CDR2 FYNNEI. The sequencing sample was made of peripheral blood. This TCR was recovered from a man aged 40-50 years with active or convalescent COVID-19. The J gene is TRBJ2-3, the V gene TRBV2; D is possibly TRBD2 (5 bases). CDR3 loop: CASSEAGRTDTQYF. The CDR3, as DNA: TGTGCCAGCAGTGAGGCGGGCAGGACAGATACGCAGTATTTT.